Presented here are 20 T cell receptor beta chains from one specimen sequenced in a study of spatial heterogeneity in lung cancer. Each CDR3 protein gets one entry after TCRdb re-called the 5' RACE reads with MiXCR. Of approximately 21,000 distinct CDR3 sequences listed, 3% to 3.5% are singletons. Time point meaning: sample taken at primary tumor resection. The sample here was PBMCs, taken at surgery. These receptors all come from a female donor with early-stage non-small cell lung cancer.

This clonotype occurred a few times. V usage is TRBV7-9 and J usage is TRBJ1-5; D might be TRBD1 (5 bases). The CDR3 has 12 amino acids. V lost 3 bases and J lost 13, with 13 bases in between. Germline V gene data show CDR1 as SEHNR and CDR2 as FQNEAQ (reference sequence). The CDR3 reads CASSLSRDRQHF. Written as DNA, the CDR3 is TGTGCCAGCAGCTTGAGTCGGGACCGACAGCATTTT.

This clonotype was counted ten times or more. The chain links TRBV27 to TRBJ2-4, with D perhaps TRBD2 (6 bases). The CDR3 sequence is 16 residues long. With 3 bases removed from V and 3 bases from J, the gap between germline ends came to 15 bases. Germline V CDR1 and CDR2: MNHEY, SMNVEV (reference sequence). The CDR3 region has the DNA TGTGCCAGCAGTTTTAGCGGAGAGATCGGCAAAAACATTCAGTACTTC. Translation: CASSFSGEIGKNIQYF.

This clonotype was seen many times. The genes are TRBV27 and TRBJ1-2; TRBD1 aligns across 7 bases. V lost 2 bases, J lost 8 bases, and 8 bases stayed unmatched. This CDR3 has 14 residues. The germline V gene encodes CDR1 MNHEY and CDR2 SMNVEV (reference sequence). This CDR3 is CASSLARQGYGYTF. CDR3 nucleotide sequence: TGTGCCAGCAGTTTAGCCCGACAGGGCTACGGCTACACCTTC.

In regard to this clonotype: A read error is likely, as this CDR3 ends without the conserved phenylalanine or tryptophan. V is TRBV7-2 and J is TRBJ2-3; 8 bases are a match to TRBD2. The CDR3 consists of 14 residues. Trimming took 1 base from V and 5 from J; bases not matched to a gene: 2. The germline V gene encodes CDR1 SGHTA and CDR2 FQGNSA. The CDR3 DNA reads TGTGCCAGCAGCTTAGAGACTAGCGTAGATACGCAGTATGTT. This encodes CASSLETSVDTQYV.

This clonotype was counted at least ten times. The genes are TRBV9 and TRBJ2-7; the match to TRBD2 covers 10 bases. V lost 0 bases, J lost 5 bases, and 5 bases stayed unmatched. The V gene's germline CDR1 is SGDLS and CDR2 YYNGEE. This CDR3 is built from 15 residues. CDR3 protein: CASSVGPSGSHEQYF. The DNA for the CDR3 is TGTGCCAGCAGCGTAGGTCCTAGCGGGAGCCACGAGCAGTACTTC. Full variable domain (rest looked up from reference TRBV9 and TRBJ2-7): DSGVTQTPKHLITATGQRVTLRCSPRSGDLSVYWYQQSLDQGLQFLIQYYNGEERAKGNILERFSAQQFPDLHSELNLSSLELGDSALYFCASSVGPSGSHEQYFGPGTRLTVT.

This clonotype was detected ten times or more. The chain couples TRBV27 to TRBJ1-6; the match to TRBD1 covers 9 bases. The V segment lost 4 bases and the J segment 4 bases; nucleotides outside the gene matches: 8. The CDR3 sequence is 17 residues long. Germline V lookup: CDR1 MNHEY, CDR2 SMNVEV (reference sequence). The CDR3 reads CASSWTAGQGYNSPLHF. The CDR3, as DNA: TGTGCCAGCAGTTGGACCGCGGGACAGGGATATAATTCACCCCTCCACTTT.

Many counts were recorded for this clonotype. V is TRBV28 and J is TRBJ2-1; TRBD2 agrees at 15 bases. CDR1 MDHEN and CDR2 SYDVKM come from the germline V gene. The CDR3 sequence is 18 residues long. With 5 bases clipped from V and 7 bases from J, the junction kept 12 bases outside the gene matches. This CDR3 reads CASSPQFGLAGGENEQFF. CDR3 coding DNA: TGTGCCAGCAGTCCTCAGTTCGGACTAGCGGGAGGGGAAAATGAGCAGTTCTTC.

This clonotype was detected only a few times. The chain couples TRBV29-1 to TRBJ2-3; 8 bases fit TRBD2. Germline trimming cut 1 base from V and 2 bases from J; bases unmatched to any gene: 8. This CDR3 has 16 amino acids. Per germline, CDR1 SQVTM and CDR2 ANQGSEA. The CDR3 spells CSVEGQLADFTDTQYF. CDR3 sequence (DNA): TGCAGCGTTGAAGGCCAACTAGCGGACTTCACAGATACGCAGTATTTT.

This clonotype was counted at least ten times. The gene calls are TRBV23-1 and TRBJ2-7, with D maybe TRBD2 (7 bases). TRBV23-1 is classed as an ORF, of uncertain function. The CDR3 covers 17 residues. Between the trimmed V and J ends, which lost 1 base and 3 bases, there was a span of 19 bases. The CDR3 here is CASSQYRGAPRGYEQYF. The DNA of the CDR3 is TGCGCCAGCAGTCAATACCGGGGGGCACCCAGGGGCTACGAGCAGTACTTC.

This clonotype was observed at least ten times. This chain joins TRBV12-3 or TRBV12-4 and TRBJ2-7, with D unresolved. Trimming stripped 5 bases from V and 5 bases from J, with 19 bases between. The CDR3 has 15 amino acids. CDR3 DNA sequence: TGTGCCAGCAGTCCTCCGACATACCGGAACGACGAGCAGTACTTC. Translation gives CASSPPTYRNDEQYF.

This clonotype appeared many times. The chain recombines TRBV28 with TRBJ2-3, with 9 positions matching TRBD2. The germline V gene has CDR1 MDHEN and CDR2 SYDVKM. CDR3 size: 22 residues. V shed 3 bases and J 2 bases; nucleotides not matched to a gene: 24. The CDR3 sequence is CASSFGWTSELAGVPYTDTQYF. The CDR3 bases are TGTGCCAGCAGTTTTGGCTGGACAAGCGAGTTAGCGGGGGTACCCTACACAGATACGCAGTATTTT. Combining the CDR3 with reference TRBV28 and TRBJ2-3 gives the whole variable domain DVKVTQSSRYLVKRTGEKVFLECVQDMDHENMFWYRQDPGLGLRLIYFSYDVKMKEKGDIPEGYSVSREKKERFSLILESASTNQTSMYLCASSFGWTSELAGVPYTDTQYFGPGTRLTVL.

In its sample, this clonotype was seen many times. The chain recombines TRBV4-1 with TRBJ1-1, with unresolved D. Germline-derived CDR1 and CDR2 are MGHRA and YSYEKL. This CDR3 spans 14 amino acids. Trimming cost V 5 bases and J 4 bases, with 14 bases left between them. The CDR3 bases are TGCGCCAGCAGCGAAGTCGGGTCTTTCACTGAAGCTTTCTTT. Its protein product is CASSEVGSFTEAFF.

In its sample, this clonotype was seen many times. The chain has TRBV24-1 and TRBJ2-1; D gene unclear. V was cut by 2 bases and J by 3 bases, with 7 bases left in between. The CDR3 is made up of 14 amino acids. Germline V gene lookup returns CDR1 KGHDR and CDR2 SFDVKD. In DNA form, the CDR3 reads TGTGCCACCAGTGATTCACTAAACTACAATGAGCAGTTCTTC. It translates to CATSDSLNYNEQFF.

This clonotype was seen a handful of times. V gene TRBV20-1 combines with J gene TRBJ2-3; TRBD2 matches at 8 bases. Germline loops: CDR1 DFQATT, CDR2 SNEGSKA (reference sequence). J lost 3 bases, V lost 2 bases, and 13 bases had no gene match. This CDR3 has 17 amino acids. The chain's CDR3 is CSARPLSGMALTDTQYF. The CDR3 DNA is TGCAGTGCTAGACCCCTTAGCGGGATGGCATTAACAGATACGCAGTATTTT.

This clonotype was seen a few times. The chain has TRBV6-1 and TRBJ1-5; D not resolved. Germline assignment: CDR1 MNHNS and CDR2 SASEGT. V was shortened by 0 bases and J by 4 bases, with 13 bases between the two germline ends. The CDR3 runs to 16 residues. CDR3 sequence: CASSEAYSLKNQPQHF. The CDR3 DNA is TGTGCCAGCAGTGAAGCGTACAGTCTGAAGAATCAGCCCCAGCATTTT.

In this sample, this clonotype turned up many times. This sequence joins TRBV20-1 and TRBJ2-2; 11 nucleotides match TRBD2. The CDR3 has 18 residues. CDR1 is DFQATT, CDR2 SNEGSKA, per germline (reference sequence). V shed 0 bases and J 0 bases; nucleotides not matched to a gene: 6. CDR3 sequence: CSARETSGSITNTGELFF. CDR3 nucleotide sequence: TGCAGTGCTAGAGAAACTAGCGGGAGTATAACGAACACCGGGGAGCTGTTTTTT.

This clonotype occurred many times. CDR3 sequence: CASSPRTNEKLFF. The CDR3 bases are TGTGCCAGCAGCCCCCGGACAAATGAAAAACTGTTTTTT. This sequence joins TRBV7-9 and TRBJ1-4, with a possible D match to TRBD1 (5 bases). The V end was cut by 5 bases, the J end by 5 bases, with 9 bases between. The CDR3 extends over 13 amino acids. CDR1 is SEHNR, CDR2 FQNEAQ, per germline (reference sequence).

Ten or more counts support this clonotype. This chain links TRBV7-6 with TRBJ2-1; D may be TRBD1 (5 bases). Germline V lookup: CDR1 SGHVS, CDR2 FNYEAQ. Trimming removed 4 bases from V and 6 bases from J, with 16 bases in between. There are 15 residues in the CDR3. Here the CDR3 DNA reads TGTGCCAGCAGCTCCCGAGTAGGGCAGGGCAATGAGCAGTTCTTC. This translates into CASSSRVGQGNEQFF.

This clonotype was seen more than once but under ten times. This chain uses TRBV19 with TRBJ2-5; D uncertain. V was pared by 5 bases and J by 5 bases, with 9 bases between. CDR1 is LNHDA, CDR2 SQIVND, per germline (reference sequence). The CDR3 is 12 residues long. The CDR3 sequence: CASSDGPETQYF. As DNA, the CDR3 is TGTGCCAGTAGTGACGGCCCGGAGACCCAGTACTTC.

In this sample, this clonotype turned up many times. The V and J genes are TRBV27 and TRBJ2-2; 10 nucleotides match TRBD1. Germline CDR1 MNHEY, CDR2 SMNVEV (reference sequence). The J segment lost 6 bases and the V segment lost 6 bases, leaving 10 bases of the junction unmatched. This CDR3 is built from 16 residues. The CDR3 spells CASSRHDRGRAGELFF. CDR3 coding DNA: TGTGCCAGCAGCCGACACGACAGGGGGCGTGCCGGGGAGCTGTTTTTT.